The present entry profiles one TCR beta chain with its context. Its antigen is currently not known. No base-level quality is on record; no much larger clone is a single base apart. Per the germline V gene (reference sequence), MNHEY is the CDR1 and SMNVEV is the CDR2. V is trimmed back by 5 bases and J by 7 bases, and the junction contains 14 bases that no gene match accounts for. Including cysteine and phenylalanine, the CDR3 has 16 amino acids. Only CDR3 DNA remains: 48 bases, in frame from the first base. The sample belongs to a study of control samples from healthy donors and cancer patients (dated by TCRdb to about 2020). The library was built by means of the immunoSEQ multiplex PCR assay. Not all clones reach the TCRdb copy of this immuneACCESS table, which keeps in-frame sequences only. Checked studies attribute under half of the gap to unresolved V genes and leave the rest unexplained. The sample profile shows roughly 200,000 clones; 90% to 95% of them were found once. Of the sample, more than 1.4% falls within the top ten clones.

The rearrangement joined TRBV27 to TRBJ2-7; 10 of the junction bases match TRBD2. The receptor was isolated from a man aged 18 to 29 in good health. The sequencing sample was made of blood. The CDR3 corresponds to CASSLLGSGGFREQYF. The DNA is as follows: TGTGCCAGCAGTCTCCTGGGTAGCGGGGGGTTTCGGGAGCAGTACTTC.